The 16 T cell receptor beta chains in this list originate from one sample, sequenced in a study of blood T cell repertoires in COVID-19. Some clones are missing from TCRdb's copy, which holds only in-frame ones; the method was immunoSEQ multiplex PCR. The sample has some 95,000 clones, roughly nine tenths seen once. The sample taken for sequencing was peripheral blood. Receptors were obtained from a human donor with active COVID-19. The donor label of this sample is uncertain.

The CDR3 DNA reads as TGTGCCAGCAGTTTGGTAGTTACTAGCGGGGGTCGAGGAGGCTACACCTTC. It translates to CASSLVVTSGGRGGYTF. The chain links TRBV28 to TRBJ1-2; TRBD1 is a possible D gene (5 bases). This CDR3 contains 17 residues. Germline CDR1 reads MDHEN; CDR2 reads SYDVKM. The V end lost 3 bases, the J end lost 8 bases, and 25 bases lay between the germline ends.

CDR3 sequence (DNA): TGTGCCAGCAGCCCGTTCTCTGAAGCTTTCTTT. This encodes CASSPFSEAFF. The V and J genes are TRBV12-3 or TRBV12-4 and TRBJ1-1, with unresolved D. CDR3 length: 11 residues. With 6 bases removed from V and 6 bases from J, the gap between germline ends came to 8 bases.

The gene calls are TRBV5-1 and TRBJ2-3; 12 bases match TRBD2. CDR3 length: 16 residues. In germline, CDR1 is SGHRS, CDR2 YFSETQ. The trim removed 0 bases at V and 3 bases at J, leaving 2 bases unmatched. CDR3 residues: CASSLASGGVTDTQYF. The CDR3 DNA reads TGCGCCAGCAGCTTGGCTAGCGGGGGGGTTACAGATACGCAGTATTTT.

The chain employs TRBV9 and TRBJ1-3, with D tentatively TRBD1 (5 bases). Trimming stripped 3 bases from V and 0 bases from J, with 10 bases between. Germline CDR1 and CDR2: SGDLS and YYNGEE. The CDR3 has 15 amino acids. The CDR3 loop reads CASSEQDLSGNTIYF. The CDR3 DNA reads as TGTGCCAGCAGCGAACAGGACCTCTCTGGAAACACCATATATTTT.

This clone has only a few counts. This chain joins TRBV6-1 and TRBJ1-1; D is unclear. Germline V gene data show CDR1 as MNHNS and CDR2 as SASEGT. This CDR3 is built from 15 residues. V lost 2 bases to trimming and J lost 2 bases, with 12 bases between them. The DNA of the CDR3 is TGTGCCAGCAGTGAATTCCCCCTAAGAAACACTGAAGCTTTCTTT. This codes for CASSEFPLRNTEAFF.

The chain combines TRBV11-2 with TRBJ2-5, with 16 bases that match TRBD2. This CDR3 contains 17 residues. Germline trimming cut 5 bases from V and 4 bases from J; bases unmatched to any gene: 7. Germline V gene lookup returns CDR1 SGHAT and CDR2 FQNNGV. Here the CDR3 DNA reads TGTGCCAGCAGCCAGGGACTAGCGGGGGGGGACGGAGAGACCCAGTACTTC. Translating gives CASSQGLAGGDGETQYF.

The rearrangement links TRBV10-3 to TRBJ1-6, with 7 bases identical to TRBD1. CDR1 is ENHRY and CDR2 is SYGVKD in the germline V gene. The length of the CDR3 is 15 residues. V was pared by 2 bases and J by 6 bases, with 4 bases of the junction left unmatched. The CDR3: CAISEAGQLNSPLHF. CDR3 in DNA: TGTGCCATCAGTGAGGCGGGACAGCTTAATTCACCCCTCCACTTT.

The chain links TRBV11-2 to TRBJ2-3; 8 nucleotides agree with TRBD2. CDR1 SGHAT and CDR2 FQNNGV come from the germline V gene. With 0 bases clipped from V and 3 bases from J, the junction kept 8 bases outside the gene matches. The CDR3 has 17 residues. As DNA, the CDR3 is TGTGCCAGCAGCTTAGATAAACCGGGGGGGCAAACAGATACGCAGTATTTT. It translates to CASSLDKPGGQTDTQYF.

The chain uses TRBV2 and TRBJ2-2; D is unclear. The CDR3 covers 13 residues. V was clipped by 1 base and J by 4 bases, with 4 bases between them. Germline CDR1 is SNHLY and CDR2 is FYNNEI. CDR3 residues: CASSEVVTGELFF. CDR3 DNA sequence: TGTGCCAGCAGTGAAGTAGTCACCGGGGAGCTGTTTTTT.

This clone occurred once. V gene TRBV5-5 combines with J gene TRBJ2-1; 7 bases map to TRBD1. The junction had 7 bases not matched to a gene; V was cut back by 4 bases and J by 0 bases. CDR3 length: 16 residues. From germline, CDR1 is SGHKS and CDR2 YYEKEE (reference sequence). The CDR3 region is CASSMPGQHSYNEQFF. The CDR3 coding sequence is TGTGCCAGCAGCATGCCGGGACAGCACTCCTACAATGAGCAGTTCTTC.

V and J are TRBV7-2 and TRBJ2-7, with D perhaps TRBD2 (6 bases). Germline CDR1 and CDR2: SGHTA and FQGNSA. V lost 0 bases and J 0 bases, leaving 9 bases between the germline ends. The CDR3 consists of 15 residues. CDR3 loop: CASSLAGGASYEQYF. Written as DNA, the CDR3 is TGTGCCAGCAGCTTAGCGGGCGGGGCCTCCTACGAGCAGTACTTC.

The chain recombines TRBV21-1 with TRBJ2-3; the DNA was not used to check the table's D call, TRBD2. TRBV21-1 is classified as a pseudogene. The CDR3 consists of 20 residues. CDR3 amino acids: CASSKGLGGGLARSTDTQYF. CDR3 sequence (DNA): TGTGCCAGCAGCAAAGGGCTCGGGGGGGGACTAGCCCGGAGCACAGATACGCAGTATTTT.

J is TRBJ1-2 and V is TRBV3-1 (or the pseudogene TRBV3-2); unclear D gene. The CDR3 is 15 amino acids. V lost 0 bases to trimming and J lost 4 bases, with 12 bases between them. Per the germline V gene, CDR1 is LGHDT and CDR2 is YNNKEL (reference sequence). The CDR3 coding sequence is TGTGCCAGCAGCCAAGATCCGGCGGGAGCCTATGGCTACACCTTC. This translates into CASSQDPAGAYGYTF.

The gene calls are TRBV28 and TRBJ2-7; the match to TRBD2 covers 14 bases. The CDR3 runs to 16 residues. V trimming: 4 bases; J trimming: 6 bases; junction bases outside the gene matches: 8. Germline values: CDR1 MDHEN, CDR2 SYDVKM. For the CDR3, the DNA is TGTGCCAGCAGTTCCATCGGACTAGCGGGGGGTGGCGAGCAGTACTTC. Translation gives CASSSIGLAGGGEQYF.

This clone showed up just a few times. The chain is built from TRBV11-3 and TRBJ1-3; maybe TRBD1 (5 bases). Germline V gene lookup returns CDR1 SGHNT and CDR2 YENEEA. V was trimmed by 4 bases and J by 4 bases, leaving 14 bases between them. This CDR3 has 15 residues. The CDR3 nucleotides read TGTGCCAGCAGCTCAGGGTCTTCAGGAGGAAACACCATATATTTT. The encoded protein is CASSSGSSGGNTIYF.

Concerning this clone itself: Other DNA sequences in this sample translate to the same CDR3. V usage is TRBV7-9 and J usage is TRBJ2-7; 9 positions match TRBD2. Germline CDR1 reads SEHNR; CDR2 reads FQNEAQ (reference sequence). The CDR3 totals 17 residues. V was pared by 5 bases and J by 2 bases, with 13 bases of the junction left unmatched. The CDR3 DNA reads TGTGCCAGCAGCGGGCGACTCGCGGGGGGGGGACCCTACGAGCAGTACTTC. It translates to CASSGRLAGGGPYEQYF.